These 27 T cell receptor beta chains were sequenced from one sample in a study of T-cell reconstitution after alpha-beta-depleted transplantation in children. Unique molecular identifiers were used to barcode this TCRbeta library. TCRdb re-called the PCR reads through MiXCR, storing one row per CDR3 protein. The sample records about 830,000 distinct CDR3 sequences, roughly 15% being singletons. The input for sequencing was PBMCs, mostly from graft donor cells, taken 360 days after TCRalphabeta/CD19-depleted stem cell transplant. The origin of the receptors is a male patient younger than 18 who had a stem cell transplant for acute lymphoblastic leukemia, so the T cells may come from the graft donor.

The sample holds many counts of this clonotype. The J gene is TRBJ2-1, the V gene TRBV25-1; 10 nucleotides match TRBD2. The CDR3 is 16 amino acids. CDR1 and CDR2 from the germline V gene are MGHDK and SYGVNS. The V and J ends lost 5 bases and 3 bases, in that order; junction bases with no gene match: 7. CDR3: CASSLLGTSVYNEQFF. The CDR3 nucleotides read TGTGCCAGCAGTCTACTAGGGACTAGCGTCTACAATGAGCAGTTCTTC.

This chain joins TRBV27 and TRBJ1-1; weak D call: TRBD1 (5 bases). The V end was cut by 1 base, the J end by 0 bases, with 9 bases between. Germline CDR1 MNHEY, CDR2 SMNVEV (reference sequence). The CDR3 spans 15 residues. The CDR3 is CASSLWPQVNTEAFF. DNA for the CDR3: TGTGCCAGCAGTTTATGGCCACAGGTGAACACTGAAGCTTTCTTT.

The J gene is TRBJ1-2, the V gene TRBV25-1; D perhaps matches TRBD1 (6 bases). The CDR3 length is 15 residues. Germline V CDR1 and CDR2: MGHDK, SYGVNS. With 2 bases removed from V and 4 bases from J, the gap between germline ends came to 14 bases. CDR3 sequence (DNA): TGTGCCAGCAGTGAAGGAGGACAGTCATTCTATGGCTACACCTTC. Protein product: CASSEGGQSFYGYTF.

The rearrangement joins TRBV6-4 to TRBJ2-1; 7 positions match TRBD2. The CDR3 spans 15 residues. V gave up 0 bases and J gave up 7 bases; unmatched junction bases: 6. Per germline, CDR1 MRHNA and CDR2 SNTAGT. This chain's CDR3 is CASSDSFGTINEQFF. For the CDR3, the DNA is TGTGCCAGCAGTGACTCATTTGGGACTATAAATGAGCAGTTCTTC.

The J gene is TRBJ2-2, the V gene TRBV27, with TRBD2 identical over 10 bases. The CDR3 extends over 17 amino acids. The germline gives CDR1 MNHEY, CDR2 SMNVEV (reference sequence). Trimming took 8 bases from V and 0 from J; bases not matched to a gene: 9. The CDR3 nucleotides are TGTGCCAGCCGGGGACTAGCGCACGCGTCGAACACCGGGGAGCTGTTTTTT. Its translation: CASRGLAHASNTGELFF.

This chain uses TRBV20-1 with TRBJ2-2, with TRBD2 matching over 7 bases. The trim removed 5 bases at V and 2 bases at J, leaving 8 bases unmatched. Germline CDR1 is DFQATT and CDR2 is SNEGSKA (reference sequence). This CDR3 is 15 amino acids long. The CDR3 region is CSASSGTTNTGELFF. The CDR3 nucleotides are TGCAGTGCTTCTTCCGGGACTACAAACACCGGGGAGCTGTTTTTT.

The chain joins TRBV4-2 to TRBJ1-5; D ambiguous. This CDR3 has 14 residues. In germline, CDR1 is LGHNA, CDR2 YNFKEQ. Trimming stripped 4 bases from V and 1 base from J, with 8 bases between. This CDR3 is CASSPLKSNQPQHF. CDR3 DNA sequence: TGTGCCAGCAGCCCCCTTAAGAGCAATCAGCCCCAGCATTTT.

This clonotype was found a few times. V is TRBV3-1 and J is TRBJ2-1; D may be TRBD2 (6 bases). V gave up 0 bases and J gave up 4 bases, with 10 bases separating them. The CDR3 is 15 residues long. Germline assignment: CDR1 LGHDT and CDR2 YNNKEL (reference sequence). CDR3 protein: CASSQDGLPYNEQFF. CDR3 nucleotide sequence: TGTGCCAGCAGCCAAGATGGACTACCATACAATGAGCAGTTCTTC.

This chain links TRBV20-1 with TRBJ1-1; D is uncertain. V was pared by 3 bases and J by 2 bases, with 10 bases between. This CDR3 spans 13 amino acids. CDR1 is DFQATT, CDR2 SNEGSKA, per germline (reference sequence). CDR3 residues: CSASWVPNTEAFF. DNA of the CDR3: TGCAGTGCTAGTTGGGTCCCAAACACTGAAGCTTTCTTT.

This clonotype was picked up a small number of times. The chain uses TRBV21-1 and TRBJ2-7. TRBV21-1 corresponds to a pseudogene. The CDR3 extends over 15 amino acids. The DNA for the CDR3 is TGTGCCAGCAGCGGTAATCCGGCCAAGTTATACGAGCAGTACTTC. It specifies CASSGNPAKLYEQYF.

J is TRBJ2-1 and V is TRBV12-3 or TRBV12-4, with D possibly being TRBD1 (8 bases). V lost 3 bases and J 1 base, leaving 28 bases between the germline ends. There are 21 residues in the CDR3. CDR3 DNA sequence: TGTGCCAGCAGTTTTACGCAGGGGGCCGGGAGCGGGAAAGTATCCTACAATGAGCAGTTCTTC. It codes for CASSFTQGAGSGKVSYNEQFF.

V is TRBV6-5 and J is TRBJ2-3; D is undetermined. The CDR3 has 14 amino acids. V was clipped by 0 bases and J by 4 bases, with 8 bases between them. The germline V gene has CDR1 MNHEY and CDR2 SVGAGI. The CDR3 nucleotides read TGTGCCAGCAGTTACTCTTCTAAGTCAGATACGCAGTATTTT. This encodes CASSYSSKSDTQYF.

This clonotype was detected a few times. This chain connects TRBV18 to TRBJ2-3, with 7 bases matching TRBD1. With 2 bases clipped from V and 2 bases from J, the junction kept 4 bases outside the gene matches. CDR3 length equals 15 residues. Germline CDR1 and CDR2: KGHSH and LQKENI. The CDR3 nucleotides read TGTGCCAGCTCACCAAACAGGGGACCCACAGATACGCAGTATTTT. This sequence encodes CASSPNRGPTDTQYF.

The V call is TRBV9, the J call TRBJ2-3; D is undetermined. Deletions cut 6 bases from V and 2 bases from J, with 13 bases between. The CDR3 runs 14 residues. Germline loops: CDR1 SGDLS, CDR2 YYNGEE. The CDR3 region is CASTRRAVTDTQYF. CDR3 nucleotides: TGTGCCAGCACCCGACGGGCGGTCACAGATACGCAGTATTTT.

In this sample, this clonotype turned up many times. V is TRBV5-1 and J is TRBJ2-4; D is undetermined. Germline V gene data show CDR1 as SGHRS and CDR2 as YFSETQ. Trimming removed 1 base from V and 6 bases from J, with 11 bases in between. The CDR3 runs to 14 residues. As DNA, the CDR3 is TGCGCCAGCAGCTTGATGGCCGACCCAAACATTCAGTACTTC. It codes for CASSLMADPNIQYF. The entire variable domain, with the rest obtained from reference TRBV5-1 and TRBJ2-4, is as follows: KAGVTQTPRYLIKTRGQQVTLSCSPISGHRSVSWYQQTPGQGLQFLFEYFSETQRNKGNFPGRFSGRQFSNSRSEMNVSTLELGDSALYLCASSLMADPNIQYFGAGTRLSVL.

DNA for the CDR3: TGTGCCAGCAGCTCACTTAAACACAATGAGCAGTTCTTC. It encodes CASSSLKHNEQFF. The V and J genes are TRBV3-1 and TRBJ2-1; D is unresolved. V gave up 5 bases and J gave up 5 bases, with 10 bases separating them. The germline V gene encodes CDR1 LGHDT and CDR2 YNNKEL (reference sequence). The CDR3 length is 13 residues.

The table lists this clonotype with a few counts. The rearrangement links TRBV6-1 to TRBJ2-1; D is possibly TRBD1 or TRBD2 (6 bases each). Germline CDR1 MNHNS, CDR2 SASEGT. This CDR3 contains 16 residues. V was shortened by 4 bases and J by 12 bases, with 25 bases between the two germline ends. CDR3 sequence reads: CASSAARGGWFRGQFF. In DNA form, the CDR3 reads TGTGCCAGCAGTGCTGCTAGAGGGGGGTGGTTCAGAGGGCAGTTCTTC.

There are a few counts of this clonotype. V gene TRBV10-3 combines with J gene TRBJ2-7; 8 nucleotides align to TRBD2. The CDR3 sequence is 14 residues long. The germline CDR1 and CDR2 sequences are ENHRY and SYGVKD. Trimming took 3 bases from V and 6 from J; bases not matched to a gene: 7. This CDR3 reads CAISEAGEQGEQYF. As DNA, the CDR3 is TGTGCCATCAGTGAAGCGGGAGAGCAAGGCGAGCAGTACTTC.

This clonotype showed up just a few times. The V and J genes are TRBV5-1 and TRBJ2-2, with TRBD2 matching over 10 bases. The ends lost 4 bases at V and 5 bases at J; junction bases unmatched: 5. CDR3 size: 15 residues. Germline assignment: CDR1 SGHRS and CDR2 YFSETQ. The CDR3 spells CASSVTSGTTGELFF. The CDR3, as DNA: TGCGCCAGCAGCGTTACTAGCGGGACAACCGGGGAGCTGTTTTTT.

This clonotype was counted between two and nine times. V is TRBV24-1 and J is TRBJ2-2; D is perhaps TRBD1 (5 bases). The ends were cut back, 4 bases at V and 5 bases at J, with 10 bases in the middle. This CDR3 is built from 14 residues. The germline CDR1 and CDR2 sequences are KGHDR and SFDVKD. CDR3 DNA sequence: TGTGCCACCAGTGAAAGTCAGGGTACCGGGGAGCTGTTTTTT. Translating it yields CATSESQGTGELFF.

The chain carries TRBV2 and TRBJ1-5; 9 bases match TRBD1. Germline loops: CDR1 SNHLY, CDR2 FYNNEI. This CDR3 has 14 amino acids. Trimming removed 5 bases from V and 8 bases from J; junction bases left unmatched: 7. CDR3 nucleotide sequence: TGTGCCAGCAGTCTCGACAGGGGGGGGGAGCCCCAGCATTTT. The encoded protein is CASSLDRGGEPQHF.

This clonotype was detected a few times. The chain couples TRBV12-3 or TRBV12-4 to TRBJ1-1; D ambiguous. The CDR3 contains 16 residues. V shed 4 bases and J shed 6 bases, with 21 bases lying between them. The CDR3 DNA sequence: TGTGCCAGCAGTTCCTTGCGGATGGGATCCTACGCTGAAGCTTTCTTT. Amino acids: CASSSLRMGSYAEAFF.

The gene calls are TRBV23-1 and TRBJ2-2; 12 positions agree with TRBD2. TRBV23-1 is flagged as an ORF with uncertain function. This CDR3 region has 17 residues. The junction had 3 bases not matched to a gene; V was cut back by 1 base and J by 3 bases. CDR3 sequence (DNA): TGCGCCAGCAGTCAATGGAGACTAGCGGGGGACACCGGGGAGCTGTTTTTT. Translating gives CASSQWRLAGDTGELFF.

V gene TRBV29-1 combines with J gene TRBJ1-2; 7 bases align to TRBD1. Trimming removed 7 bases from V and 7 bases from J; junction bases left unmatched: 9. From germline, CDR1 is SQVTM and CDR2 ANQGSEA. This CDR3 is built from 12 residues. The CDR3 reads CSGGDSFLGYTF. As DNA, the CDR3 is TGCAGCGGCGGGGACAGCTTTCTTGGCTACACCTTC.

The chain couples TRBV25-1 to TRBJ2-1, with D perhaps matching TRBD2 (7 bases). Germline CDR1 MGHDK, CDR2 SYGVNS. The CDR3 spans 15 residues. Trimming removed 5 bases at V and 9 bases at J, with 20 bases between. The DNA of the CDR3 is TGTGCCAGCAGTTACGGACCCGGAGGGGGGGGTGAGCAGTTCTTC. Its translation: CASSYGPGGGGEQFF.

The V and J genes are TRBV3-1 and TRBJ2-5, with D perhaps being TRBD1 or TRBD2 (7 bases each). The V gene lost 5 bases and the J gene lost 3 bases, with 16 bases spanning the gap. The germline V gene encodes CDR1 LGHDT and CDR2 YNNKEL (reference sequence). There are 15 residues in the CDR3. This CDR3 is CASSFRGGQKETQYF. The CDR3 nucleotides read TGTGCCAGCAGCTTCAGGGGGGGACAGAAAGAGACCCAGTACTTC.

The CDR3 DNA follows: TGCGCCAGCAGAAGCGTCGGGTCCGCTGGAAACACCATATATTTT. Protein sequence: CASRSVGSAGNTIYF. The chain combines TRBV5-1 with TRBJ1-3; D remains unclear. V gave up 5 bases and J gave up 2 bases, with 14 bases separating them. Germline lookup yields CDR1 SGHRS and CDR2 YFSETQ. The CDR3 consists of 15 residues.